One sample yielded the 15 T cell receptor beta chains listed below, sequenced in a study of blood T cell repertoires in COVID-19. The assay was immunoSEQ multiplex PCR, and TCRdb's table has in-frame clones only and misses some. Of 200,000 to 250,000 clones in the sample, approximately 80% were seen once. The specimen was peripheral blood. These receptors were taken from a woman of 80 years or more with acute or convalescent COVID-19.

The chain employs TRBV18 and TRBJ1-4; no reliable D call. This CDR3 has 13 residues. V gave up 2 bases and J gave up 7 bases, with 8 bases separating them. Germline V gives CDR1 KGHSH, CDR2 LQKENI. CDR3 in DNA: TGTGCCAGCTCACCAACGCCAGGTGAAAAACTGTTTTTT. It encodes CASSPTPGEKLFF. Looking up the rest from reference TRBV18 and TRBJ1-4 gives the full variable domain: NAGVMQNPRHLVRRRGQEARLRCSPMKGHSHVYWYRQLPEEGLKFMVYLQKENIIDESGMPKERFSAEFPKEGPSILRIQQVVRGDSAAYFCASSPTPGEKLFFGSGTQLSVL.

The chain is built from TRBV7-2 and TRBJ1-4; 10 bases fit TRBD1. V gave up 5 bases and J gave up 7 bases; unmatched junction bases: 4. Germline V lookup: CDR1 SGHTA, CDR2 FQGNSA. The CDR3 is 14 residues long. DNA for the CDR3: TGTGCCAGCAGCCTCGACAGGGGGCTTGAAAAACTGTTTTTT. It specifies CASSLDRGLEKLFF.

The chain joins TRBV5-1 to TRBJ1-2; 9 bases agree with TRBD1. J gave up 2 bases and V 3 bases, and 5 bases lay outside the gene matches. CDR3 length: 15 residues. Germline V lookup: CDR1 SGHRS, CDR2 YFSETQ. Here the CDR3 DNA reads TGCGCCAGCAGCTCGCCGGGACAGGGAAACTATGGCTACACCTTC. It codes for CASSSPGQGNYGYTF.

The gene calls are TRBV11-3 and TRBJ2-5; 11 bases fit TRBD2. The CDR3 runs 16 residues. Germline V CDR1 and CDR2: SGHNT, YENEEA. V trimming: 5 bases; J trimming: 0 bases; junction bases outside the gene matches: 5. CDR3 nucleotide sequence: TGTGCCAGCAGCCCACGACTAGCGGGGTACCAAGAGACCCAGTACTTC. It codes for CASSPRLAGYQETQYF.

The J gene is TRBJ1-1, the V gene TRBV5-1; 9 bases align to TRBD1. Germline CDR1 SGHRS, CDR2 YFSETQ. V shed 2 bases, J shed 3 bases, and the junction held 8 bases outside the gene matches. The CDR3 spans 16 residues. CDR3: CASSLGTGTGHTEAFF. The CDR3 region has the DNA TGCGCCAGCAGCTTAGGGACCGGGACAGGGCACACTGAAGCTTTCTTT.

The chain links TRBV24-1 to TRBJ2-7; TRBD2 agrees at 10 bases. This CDR3 has 14 amino acids. V was clipped by 6 bases and J by 0 bases; unmatched bases: 1. Per germline, CDR1 KGHDR and CDR2 SFDVKD. CDR3 bases: TGTGCCACCAGTAGCGGGAGGGCCTCCTACGAGCAGTACTTC. Its protein is CATSSGRASYEQYF.

The chain combines TRBV19 with TRBJ2-5; 8 positions agree with TRBD1. V was pared by 4 bases and J by 5 bases, with 6 bases of the junction left unmatched. This CDR3 has 14 amino acids. Germline assignment: CDR1 LNHDA and CDR2 SQIVND (reference sequence). In DNA form, the CDR3 reads TGTGCCAGTAGTAGCCGACAGGGGTACGAGACCCAGTACTTC. This sequence encodes CASSSRQGYETQYF.

This chain links TRBV6-5 with TRBJ1-2, with D unresolved. Germline CDR1 MNHEY, CDR2 SVGAGI. V was cut by 1 base and J by 4 bases, with 13 bases left in between. The CDR3 runs to 15 residues. CDR3 DNA: TGTGCCAGCAGTTACTTGCCCCCGGGAGTCTATGGCTACACCTTC. Translation: CASSYLPPGVYGYTF.

The chain uses TRBV27 and TRBJ1-5; D unresolved. Germline V lookup: CDR1 MNHEY, CDR2 SMNVEV (reference sequence). The CDR3 is 15 residues long. Trimming cost V 6 bases and J 7 bases, with 19 bases left between them. The CDR3 protein is CASSFTNGVNQPQHF. Written as DNA, the CDR3 is TGTGCCAGCAGCTTCACGAACGGGGTGAACCAGCCCCAGCATTTT.

The chain combines TRBV15 with TRBJ2-1; D perhaps matches TRBD2 (5 bases). The length of the CDR3 is 16 residues. Germline values: CDR1 LNHNV, CDR2 YYDKDF (reference sequence). Trimming shortened V by 5 bases and J by 6 bases, and 20 bases separated the two germline ends. The CDR3 protein is CATSSWGGRDSNEQFF. CDR3 in DNA: TGTGCCACCAGCTCCTGGGGTGGACGGGATAGCAATGAGCAGTTCTTC.

This chain uses TRBV10-1 with TRBJ2-2; a weak D match, TRBD1 (5 bases). V gave up 10 bases and J gave up 6 bases, with 15 bases separating them. The CDR3 loop spans 13 amino acids. The V gene's germline CDR1 is WNHNN and CDR2 SYGVQD (reference sequence). CDR3 loop: CATSVRVSGELFF. The CDR3 DNA sequence: TGCGCCACCTCCGTCAGGGTTTCCGGGGAGCTGTTTTTT.

The chain employs TRBV7-8 and TRBJ1-5; D gene uncertain. This CDR3 has 13 residues. CDR1 SGHVS and CDR2 FQNEAQ come from the germline V gene. Trimming pared 6 bases from V and 9 bases from J, leaving 15 bases between. The CDR3 DNA sequence: TGTGCCAGCAGTCCTGACCCCCAGCGGCCCCAGCATTTT. This encodes CASSPDPQRPQHF.

This clone showed up just once. Different DNA sequences within this sample yield the same CDR3. V is TRBV12-3 or TRBV12-4 and J is TRBJ1-2; TRBD1 aligns across 7 bases. V was pared by 5 bases and J by 4 bases, with 4 bases of the junction left unmatched. The CDR3 consists of 13 residues. The CDR3 coding sequence is TGTGCCAGCAGTCTCCGACAGGGCTATGGCTACACCTTC. Its translation: CASSLRQGYGYTF.

The genes are TRBV30 and TRBJ1-2; 10 bases align to TRBD1. Germline values: CDR1 GTSNPN, CDR2 SVGIG (reference sequence). Trimming took 2 bases from V and 3 from J; bases not matched to a gene: 3. The CDR3 is 14 residues long. The CDR3 loop is CAWSQTGGYYGYTF. CDR3 nucleotides: TGTGCCTGGAGTCAGACAGGGGGCTACTATGGCTACACCTTC.

The rearrangement joins TRBV27 to TRBJ2-7; tentatively, D is TRBD2 (7 bases). Trimming stripped 10 bases from V and 4 bases from J, with 23 bases between. Looked up from germline, CDR1 is MNHEY and CDR2 is SMNVEV (reference sequence). This CDR3 has 15 residues. The CDR3 region is CATSPLLGGQYEQYF. The CDR3 DNA reads as TGTGCCACCAGCCCCCTACTGGGGGGGCAGTACGAGCAGTACTTC.